What follows describes a single T cell receptor (beta chain). Its antigen is not identified. This CDR3 is 15 amino acids long. Germline V CDR1 and CDR2: ENHRY, SYGVKD. Trimming stripped 1 base from V and 2 bases from J, with 11 bases between. Amplification used 60 Vbeta primers and 13 Jbeta primers. The protocol was immunoSEQ multiplex PCR, while the TCRdb copy is restricted to in-frame clones and leaves out a portion. The table has 150,000 to 200,000 clones, roughly 71% seen once; the top ten hold around 1.5%. These data come from a study of cytomegalovirus exposure and HLA in healthy donors. Overall study results and limits: For most TCR beta V segments, an earlier analysis put the productive rate at about 90% or about 30% of the time. CMV antigen specificity of a few CMV-associated chains was confirmed in vitro. Trimming of TCR beta V- and J-genes showed a link, identified in a later analysis, to a missense DCLRE1C variant. Fewer N-insertions (relative to the approximately 670-donor mean) were reportedly seen in an Asian-associated ancestry cluster in a later analysis.

The rearrangement links TRBV10-3 to TRBJ1-1; D call uncertain. The sequenced sample consisted of PBMCs. The receptor was derived from a girl aged 5-17 years in good health and CMV-seronegative. CDR3 sequence: CAISEYQPSNTEAFF. In DNA form, the CDR3 reads TGTGCCATCAGTGAGTATCAACCGAGTAACACTGAAGCTTTCTTT.